Shown below are 18 T cell receptor beta chains from a single sample sequenced in a study of cytomegalovirus exposure and HLA in healthy donors. Primers included in the PCR were 60 Vbeta and 13 Jbeta primers. TCRdb's copy holds only in-frame clones and misses some; the assay was immunoSEQ multiplex PCR. The sample includes around 210,000 clones, 70% to 90% of them seen just once. The sample was PBMCs. The receptor set was obtained from a girl between 2 and 10 years old in good health and CMV-seronegative.

The chain is built from TRBV25-1 and TRBJ2-7, with a possible D match to TRBD2 (5 bases). The CDR3 covers 13 residues. Germline lookup yields CDR1 MGHDK and CDR2 SYGVNS. V was pared by 0 bases and J by 9 bases, with 12 bases between. The CDR3 DNA reads TGTGCCAGCAGTGAATATTACGACCGGGGGCAGTACTTC. Protein product: CASSEYYDRGQYF.

V gene TRBV7-2 combines with J gene TRBJ2-3; 11 bases are shared with TRBD2. This CDR3 is 15 amino acids long. CDR1 is SGHTA, CDR2 FQGNSA, per germline. V lost 1 base and J lost 8; bases outside the gene matches: 5. The CDR3 sequence is CASSLVAGGPGTQYF. CDR3 coding DNA: TGTGCCAGCAGCTTAGTAGCGGGAGGGCCGGGTACGCAGTATTTT.

The CDR3: CASREQPSYGYTF. In nucleotides, the CDR3 is TGTGCCAGCAGGGAACAGCCCTCCTATGGCTACACCTTC. The chain carries TRBV7-9 and TRBJ1-2; D is unresolved. Trimming took 6 bases from V and 4 from J, leaving 12 bases between them. CDR1 is SEHNR and CDR2 is FQNEAQ in the germline V gene (reference sequence). This CDR3 comprises 13 residues.

The chain employs TRBV2 and TRBJ2-3; 8 bases are a match to TRBD1. Germline lookup yields CDR1 SNHLY and CDR2 FYNNEI. The CDR3 has 13 residues. V dropped 6 bases and J dropped 4; count of bases not matched to a gene: 3. CDR3 sequence (DNA): TGTGCCAGCAGGAGGACAGGGTCAGATACGCAGTATTTT. It is translated as CASRRTGSDTQYF.

This sequence joins TRBV5-1 and TRBJ2-7, with TRBD1 matching over 9 bases. V gave up 5 bases and J gave up 5 bases; unmatched junction bases: 11. Germline V CDR1 and CDR2: SGHRS, YFSETQ. The CDR3 contains 15 residues. The CDR3 DNA reads as TGCGCCAGCAGTTCACAGGGGGCCCTTCCCCACGAGCAGTACTTC. This gives the protein CASSSQGALPHEQYF.

About this clone itself: A read error is possible here, since a much larger clone lies one base away. The chain joins TRBV5-4 to TRBJ1-2, with D unclear. Deletions cut 0 bases from V and 3 bases from J, with 3 bases between. CDR3 length: 12 residues. The germline gives CDR1 SGHNT, CDR2 YYREEE (reference sequence). CDR3 nucleotide sequence: TGTGCCAGCAGCTTGGCCGACTATGGCTACACCTTC. Encoded protein: CASSLADYGYTF.

The chain combines TRBV2 with TRBJ1-1; TRBD1 aligns across 9 bases. V gave up 8 bases and J gave up 3 bases; unmatched junction bases: 4. This CDR3 is built from 13 residues. Germline assignment: CDR1 SNHLY and CDR2 FYNNEI. CDR3 bases: TGTGCCAGCGCCCGGGACAGGGACACTGAAGCTTTCTTT. It translates to CASARDRDTEAFF. The full variable domain, its missing parts supplied by reference TRBV2 and TRBJ1-1, is EPEVTQTPSHQVTQMGQEVILRCVPISNHLYFYWYRQILGQKVEFLVSFYNNEISEKSEIFDDQFSVERPDGSNFTLKIRSTKLEDSAMYFCASARDRDTEAFFGQGTRLTVV.

The V call is TRBV27, the J call TRBJ2-7; 8 nucleotides align to TRBD2. The germline V gene encodes CDR1 MNHEY and CDR2 SMNVEV (reference sequence). J gave up 4 bases and V 5 bases, and 7 bases lay outside the gene matches. This CDR3 spans 14 amino acids. The chain's CDR3 is CASSPTSGLYEQYF. CDR3 bases: TGTGCCAGCAGTCCTACTAGCGGCTTGTACGAGCAGTACTTC.

Only a few counts were recorded for this clone. The chain combines TRBV6-5 with TRBJ2-7; 7 nucleotides align to TRBD1. Germline values: CDR1 MNHEY, CDR2 SVGAGI. V was clipped by 6 bases and J by 3 bases; unmatched bases: 11. The CDR3 sequence is 15 residues long. In DNA form, the CDR3 reads TGTGCCAGCAGCAACAGGGGCCCTATTCTCTACGAGCAGTACTTC. This translates into CASSNRGPILYEQYF.

This chain uses TRBV19 with TRBJ1-2, with 9 bases fitting TRBD1. Germline CDR1 is LNHDA and CDR2 is SQIVND (reference sequence). V lost 5 bases and J lost 3; bases outside the gene matches: 7. CDR3 size: 15 residues. CDR3 DNA: TGTGCCAGTAGTGGGACAGGGAGTACTCACTATGGCTACACCTTC. It encodes CASSGTGSTHYGYTF.

The chain links TRBV19 to TRBJ1-4; D might be TRBD1 (5 bases). Germline V gene lookup returns CDR1 LNHDA and CDR2 SQIVND (reference sequence). This CDR3 is 15 amino acids long. V lost 9 bases, J lost 4 bases, and 18 bases lay in between. CDR3 sequence (DNA): TGTGCCAGCAGTGCCGCGGGACGGCTTAATGAAAAACTGTTTTTT. Its protein is CASSAAGRLNEKLFF.

This clone has a single count. The CDR3 DNA is TGTGCCAGCAGCCAAGATCAGGTTTGGAACACTGAAGCTTTCTTT. Encoded protein: CASSQDQVWNTEAFF. The genes are TRBV14 and TRBJ1-1; D gene ambiguous. Trimming stripped 0 bases from V and 1 base from J, with 9 bases between. Germline V gene lookup returns CDR1 SGHDN and CDR2 FVKESK. This CDR3 is 15 amino acids long. The complete variable domain, with remaining parts taken from reference TRBV14 and TRBJ1-1, reads EAGVTQFPSHSVIEKGQTVTLRCDPISGHDNLYWYRRVMGKEIKFLLHFVKESKQDESGMPNNRFLAERTGGTYSTLKVQPAELEDSGVYFCASSQDQVWNTEAFFGQGTRLTVV.

The chain combines TRBV6-5 with TRBJ1-1; no definite D call. Germline CDR1 is MNHEY and CDR2 is SVGAGI. V gave up 8 bases and J gave up 2 bases, with 9 bases separating them. The CDR3 consists of 12 residues. This CDR3 is CASGPINTEAFF. The CDR3, as DNA: TGTGCCAGCGGGCCAATTAACACTGAAGCTTTCTTT.

Comments on this clone: This specimen includes other DNA sequences encoding the same CDR3. The chain uses TRBV7-9 and TRBJ2-5; a weak D match, TRBD2 (6 bases). The CDR3 covers 14 residues. V lost 0 bases to trimming and J lost 3 bases, with 8 bases between them. Germline CDR1 reads SEHNR; CDR2 reads FQNEAQ (reference sequence). CDR3 loop: CASSLAGGKETQYF. The CDR3 nucleotides read TGTGCCAGCAGCTTAGCGGGGGGAAAAGAGACCCAGTACTTC.

The V gene is TRBV18, the J gene TRBJ2-1; possible D gene TRBD2, 5 bases. The CDR3 contains 17 residues. With 4 bases removed from V and 2 bases from J, the gap between germline ends came to 18 bases. Germline V gene sequence: CDR1 KGHSH, CDR2 LQKENI. CDR3 amino acids: CASSLATPLGTYNEQFF. CDR3 DNA sequence: TGTGCCAGCTCACTAGCGACTCCTCTTGGGACCTACAATGAGCAGTTCTTC.

This chain links TRBV7-3 with TRBJ2-3; TRBD2 agrees at 9 bases. Germline-derived CDR1 and CDR2 are SGHTA and FQGTGA. The CDR3 extends over 12 amino acids. The J segment lost 14 bases and the V segment lost 0 bases, leaving 3 bases of the junction unmatched. The CDR3 nucleotides are TGTGCCAGCAGCTTAACGGGACTAGCACGGTATTTT. Encoded protein: CASSLTGLARYF.

The rearrangement joins TRBV6-6 to TRBJ1-4; TRBD1 might be the D (6 bases). The CDR3 length is 16 residues. Germline CDR1 reads MNHNY; CDR2 reads SVGAGI (reference sequence). Between the trimmed V and J ends, which lost 8 bases and 0 bases, there was a span of 16 bases. This CDR3 is CASGITSGATNEKLFF. Written as DNA, the CDR3 is TGTGCCAGCGGCATAACCTCAGGGGCAACTAATGAAAAACTGTTTTTT.

V gene TRBV29-1 combines with J gene TRBJ2-5; D is uncertain. CDR1 SQVTM and CDR2 ANQGSEA come from the germline V gene. The CDR3 length is 13 residues. V dropped 7 bases and J dropped 1 base, with 13 bases sitting between them. CDR3 sequence reads: CSGHLGPQETQYF. CDR3 sequence (DNA): TGCAGCGGGCATCTGGGCCCCCAAGAGACCCAGTACTTC. Together with reference TRBV29-1 and TRBJ2-5, the CDR3 gives the full variable domain: SAVISQKPSRDICQRGTSLTIQCQVDSQVTMMFWYRQQPGQSLTLIATANQGSEATYESGFVIDKFPISRPNLTFSTLTVSNMSPEDSSIYLCSGHLGPQETQYFGPGTRLLVL.